A selection of T cell receptor beta chains follows, all from one sample in a study of identical twins. MiXCR was run by TCRdb on the 5' RACE reads, yielding one entry per CDR3 protein. The sample consists of 500,000 or so distinct CDR3 sequences, about 20% of them appearing once. This same sample was also part of a study on T cells expressing NK-cell markers.

The sequencing sample was made of CD4+ T cells sorted from blood. The receptors derive from a woman younger than 35 in good health. CDR3s include the opening cysteine and the closing phenylalanine or tryptophan. D genes are given only for firm matches. Some rows have no size entry. The others give once, few or many, or a class for an expanded clone.

>.|TRBJ2-2|TRBV4-2|few
CASSQALKTTGLGTGELFF
TGTGCCAGCAGCCAAGCCCTCAAGACGACGGGACTGGGCACCGGGGAGCTGTTTTTT
>.|TRBJ1-2|TRBV6-1|few
CASFALSTRRLGDYTF
TGTGCCAGCTTTGCCCTCTCTACTCGACGGCTGGGGGACTACACCTTC
>.|TRBJ2-7|TRBV6-2/TRBV6-3|.
CASSYGSKTSYEQYF
TGTGCCAGCAGTTACGGATCGAAAACATCCTACGAGCAGTACTTC
>.|TRBJ1-2|TRBV12-3/TRBV12-4|few
CASSFGGIVGYTF
TGTGCCAGCAGTTTTGGGGGGATCGTTGGCTACACCTTC
>TRBD2|TRBJ2-7|TRBV6-5|few
CASSYSGRGAYEQYF
TGTGCCAGCAGTTACTCGGGGCGGGGGGCCTACGAGCAGTACTTC
>.|TRBJ1-1|TRBV12-3/TRBV12-4|many
CASSLRGGNTEAFF
TGTGCCAGCAGTTTGCGGGGGGGGAACACTGAAGCTTTCTTT
>.|TRBJ2-2|TRBV5-1|few
CASSLAPSAIGELFF
TGCGCCAGCAGCTTGGCCCCTAGCGCGATCGGGGAGCTGTTTTTT
>.|TRBJ1-3|TRBV29-1|few
CSVELGGGSSGNTIYF
TGCAGCGTTGAACTGGGCGGCGGTAGCTCTGGAAACACCATATATTTT
>.|TRBJ2-7|TRBV5-1|few
CASSGQPYEQYF
TGCGCCAGCAGTGGGCAGCCCTACGAGCAGTACTTC
>TRBD2|TRBJ2-7|TRBV29-1|few
CSVDAGDHEQYF
TGCAGCGTTGACGCGGGAGACCACGAGCAGTACTTC
>TRBD1|TRBJ2-2|TRBV20-1|.
CSAIRQGRNTGELFF
TGCAGTGCTATTAGACAGGGGAGGAACACCGGGGAGCTGTTTTTT
>.|TRBJ2-3|TRBV5-1|.
CASSSHPNLGTDTQYF
TGCGCCAGCAGTTCACATCCGAACCTAGGCACAGATACGCAGTATTTT
>TRBD2|TRBJ2-3|TRBV27|few
CASSYDWGGADTQYF
TGTGCCAGCAGTTACGACTGGGGAGGGGCAGATACGCAGTATTTT
>.|TRBJ1-1|TRBV7-2|.
CASSLVQGITEAFF
TGTGCCAGCAGCTTAGTACAGGGAATCACTGAAGCTTTCTTT
>.|TRBJ2-3|TRBV7-9|few
CASSLEHDGYF
TGTGCCAGCAGCTTAGAACACGACGGGTATTTT